Listed below are T cell receptor beta chains from one sample, sequenced in a study of blood T cells in healthy people across ages. TCRdb re-called the 5' RACE reads with MiXCR, one entry per CDR3 protein. The sample carries approximately 900,000 distinct CDR3 sequences, roughly 29% recorded once. The sample was also reused in another study, on T cells of mothers and their children.

The material sequenced was blood. Receptor source: a woman aged 40 to 50 in good health. The CDR3 runs from the conserved cysteine through the conserved F or W. Fields, in order: J gene, V gene, clone size, CDR3 length, D gene, CDR3 DNA, CDR3 protein. D genes are given only for firm matches. Expanded clones get a size class; other rows say once, few or many, or leave the size out.

>TRBJ1-2|TRBV15|many|16|TRBD1
TGTGCCACCCGGCGGACCGGACAGGGGGGTAACTATGGCTACACCTTC
CATRRTGQGGNYGYTF
>TRBJ2-5|TRBV12-3/TRBV12-4|many|13|TRBD1
TGTGCCAGCAGTACAGGGGATCAAGAGACCCAGTACTTC
CASSTGDQETQYF
>TRBJ1-2|TRBV7-2|.|12|.
TGTGCCAGCAGCCTGGCCCTTGAGGGCTACACCTTC
CASSLALEGYTF
>TRBJ2-3|TRBV5-1|.|14|TRBD2
TGCGCCAGCAGTCGCGGGGGGCCAACAGATACGCAGTATTTT
CASSRGGPTDTQYF
>TRBJ2-3|TRBV4-2|.|15|.
TGTGCCAGCAGCCCTAGCCGCACTAGCACAGATACGCAGTATTTT
CASSPSRTSTDTQYF
>TRBJ2-3|TRBV28|many|14|TRBD2
TGTGCCAGCAGTAGCGGGGGGGCGAAAGATACGCAGTATTTT
CASSSGGAKDTQYF
>TRBJ2-5|TRBV7-3|many|13|TRBD1
TGTGCCAGCAGCCCAGGGGGATTGGAGACCCAGTACTTC
CASSPGGLETQYF
>TRBJ2-5|TRBV28|many|15|TRBD2
TGTGCCAGCAGCACCCCCGGGACTAAAAGGAAGACCCAGTACTTC
CASSTPGTKRKTQYF
>TRBJ2-5|TRBV20-1|.|14|.
TGCAGTACGATCCGATGGGGGCTACAAGAGACCCAGTACTTC
CSTIRWGLQETQYF
>TRBJ2-3|TRBV14|few|15|.
TGTGCCAGCAGCCAGCAGAGCAGGGAGACAGATACGCAGTATTTT
CASSQQSRETDTQYF
>TRBJ1-2|TRBV29-1|many|13|.
TGCAGCGCATCTTGGACAGCTAACTATGGCTACACCTTC
CSASWTANYGYTF
>TRBJ1-3|TRBV29-1|.|11|.
TGCAGCGTTCAGGGGTCAAACACCATATATTTT
CSVQGSNTIYF
>TRBJ2-3|TRBV9|many|15|.
TGTGCCAGCAGCGTAGGGGCGTGGGGGACAGATACGCAGTATTTT
CASSVGAWGTDTQYF
>TRBJ2-1|TRBV9|.|15|TRBD1
TGTGCCAGCAGCGTCCGGGACAGAGTCTACAATGAGCAGTTCTTC
CASSVRDRVYNEQFF
>TRBJ1-2|TRBV5-1|few|15|.
TGCGCCAGCAGCCCAGATCGATTAGATGATTATGGCTACACCTTC
CASSPDRLDDYGYTF
>TRBJ1-2|TRBV6-2/TRBV6-3|.|15|.
TGTGCCAGCCAAAAAGCCCTTACAGGGTTCTATGGCTACACCTTC
CASQKALTGFYGYTF
>TRBJ2-1|TRBV5-1|.|16|TRBD1
TGCGCCAGCAGCCCCCAGGGGGCTCTATCCTACAATGAGCAGTTCTTC
CASSPQGALSYNEQFF
>TRBJ2-5|TRBV19|few|16|TRBD2
TGTGCCAGTAGAGGGAGGGCAGGTTCGAGCCAAGAGACCCAGTACTTC
CASRGRAGSSQETQYF
>TRBJ1-1|TRBV9|few|13|.
TGTGCCAGCAGCGTAGGTCAGGGGTACGGAGCTTTCTTT
CASSVGQGYGAFF
>TRBJ2-7|TRBV28|.|13|.
TGTGCCATCGCCGGGACAAACCTGGACGAGCAGTACTTC
CAIAGTNLDEQYF
>TRBJ2-1|TRBV29-1|.|14|.
TGCGGCGTTGGGCAGGGCGAGACCTACAATGAGCAGTTCTTC
CGVGQGETYNEQFF
>TRBJ2-7|TRBV15|.|12|.
TGTGCCACCAGCCTGGCGGGGCGAGAGCAGTACTTC
CATSLAGREQYF
>TRBJ2-1|TRBV19|.|17|.
TGTGCCAGTAGTATGGGCGCGGACGCACCGCTGTTTCATGAGCAGTTCTTC
CASSMGADAPLFHEQFF
>TRBJ1-5|TRBV9|.|15|.
TGTGCCAGCAGCGTCGATGACAGGAGAAATCAGCCCCAGCATTTT
CASSVDDRRNQPQHF
>TRBJ2-7|TRBV5-1|few|13|.
TGCGCCAGCAGCTCTGGGGGGCGGGACGAGCAGTACTTC
CASSSGGRDEQYF
>TRBJ2-1|TRBV7-2|.|15|.
TGTGCCAGCAGCCCTTATAGCAGCCGGTACAATGAGCAGTTCTTC
CASSPYSSRYNEQFF
>TRBJ1-1|TRBV5-1|.|16|.
TGCGCCAGCAGCTTTAATTCTGAGGACCCGAACACTGAAGCTTTCTTT
CASSFNSEDPNTEAFF
>TRBJ2-7|TRBV7-9|many|13|TRBD1
TGTGCCAGCAGCCAGAGGACAGGGGGTGAGCAGTACTTC
CASSQRTGGEQYF
>TRBJ1-6|TRBV7-3|few|14|TRBD1
TGTGCCAGCAGCTCCTCCGGGACAGGCTCACCCCTCCACTTT
CASSSSGTGSPLHF
>TRBJ1-1|TRBV29-1|many|16|.
TGCAGCGTTGGACGAACGGGGGTAACGTGGGCCACTGAAGCTTTCTTT
CSVGRTGVTWATEAFF
>TRBJ1-2|TRBV29-1|.|14|.
TGCAGCGCGGTGGGGAACAGGGACGCGGGTGGCTACACCTTC
CSAVGNRDAGGYTF
>TRBJ2-3|TRBV2|.|14|.
TGTGCCAGCAGTGGATGGGACAGCACAGATACGCAGTATTTT
CASSGWDSTDTQYF
>TRBJ2-3|TRBV20-1|.|11|.
TGCAGTGCTAGATGGGGGGATACGCAGTATTTT
CSARWGDTQYF
>TRBJ2-5|TRBV6-1|.|16|TRBD2
TGTGCCAGCAGTGAAACTAGCGGGGGAACCTACAATGAGCAGTACTTC
CASSETSGGTYNEQYF
>TRBJ1-2|TRBV7-9|few|13|.
TGTGCCAGCAGCTTAAATGGCGTCTATGGCTACACCTTC
CASSLNGVYGYTF
>TRBJ2-7|TRBV27|many|13|.
TGTGCCAGCAGTCCCCACATCTCCTACGAGCAGTACTTC
CASSPHISYEQYF
>TRBJ2-5|TRBV7-2|many|14|TRBD2
TGTGCCAGACGGAACGGGGGGGGGCGGGAGACCCAGTACTTC
CARRNGGGRETQYF
>TRBJ2-3|TRBV20-1|many|13|.
TGCAGTGCTAGAGAGGACACCACAGATACGCAGTATTTT
CSAREDTTDTQYF
>TRBJ2-5|TRBV7-2|few|16|TRBD1
TGTGCCAGCAGCTTAGAAGTCCCGACAGGGTCGGAGACCCAGTACTTC
CASSLEVPTGSETQYF
>TRBJ1-5|TRBV10-3|few|14|.
TGTGCCATCAGTGAGAGTATCAGCAATCAGCCCCAGCATTTT
CAISESISNQPQHF
>TRBJ2-2|TRBV20-1|once|19|TRBD2
TGCAGTGCTAGAGATGGAGGACGGGGCTCGGGGGGAGAGTCTGGGGAGCTGTTTTTT
CSARDGGRGSGGESGELFF
>TRBJ2-7|TRBV6-5|many|14|.
TGTGCCAGCAGTTATGCGACAGCCGCCTACGAGCAGTACTTC
CASSYATAAYEQYF
>TRBJ2-7|TRBV6-5|many|13|.
TGTGCCAGCAGTCGGGTGAATTCCTACGAGCAGTACTTC
CASSRVNSYEQYF
>TRBJ1-2|TRBV20-1|few|13|.
TGCAGTGCTCTCCCGGGGAGGGGCTATGGCTACACCTTC
CSALPGRGYGYTF
>TRBJ2-5|TRBV3-1|.|14|.
TGTGCCAGCAGCCAACGGGGGCTACGAGGGACCCAGTACTTC
CASSQRGLRGTQYF
>TRBJ1-1|TRBV18|.|15|.
TGTGCCAGCTCACCCGGACCCGGAGCGAACACTGAAGCTTTCTTT
CASSPGPGANTEAFF
>TRBJ2-5|TRBV4-1|few|13|.
TGCGCCAGCAGCCACGGGGCTCTGGAGACCCAGTACTTC
CASSHGALETQYF
>TRBJ2-3|TRBV5-1|.|14|TRBD1
TGCGCCAGCAGGTTACAGGGGACCACAGATACGCAGTATTTT
CASRLQGTTDTQYF